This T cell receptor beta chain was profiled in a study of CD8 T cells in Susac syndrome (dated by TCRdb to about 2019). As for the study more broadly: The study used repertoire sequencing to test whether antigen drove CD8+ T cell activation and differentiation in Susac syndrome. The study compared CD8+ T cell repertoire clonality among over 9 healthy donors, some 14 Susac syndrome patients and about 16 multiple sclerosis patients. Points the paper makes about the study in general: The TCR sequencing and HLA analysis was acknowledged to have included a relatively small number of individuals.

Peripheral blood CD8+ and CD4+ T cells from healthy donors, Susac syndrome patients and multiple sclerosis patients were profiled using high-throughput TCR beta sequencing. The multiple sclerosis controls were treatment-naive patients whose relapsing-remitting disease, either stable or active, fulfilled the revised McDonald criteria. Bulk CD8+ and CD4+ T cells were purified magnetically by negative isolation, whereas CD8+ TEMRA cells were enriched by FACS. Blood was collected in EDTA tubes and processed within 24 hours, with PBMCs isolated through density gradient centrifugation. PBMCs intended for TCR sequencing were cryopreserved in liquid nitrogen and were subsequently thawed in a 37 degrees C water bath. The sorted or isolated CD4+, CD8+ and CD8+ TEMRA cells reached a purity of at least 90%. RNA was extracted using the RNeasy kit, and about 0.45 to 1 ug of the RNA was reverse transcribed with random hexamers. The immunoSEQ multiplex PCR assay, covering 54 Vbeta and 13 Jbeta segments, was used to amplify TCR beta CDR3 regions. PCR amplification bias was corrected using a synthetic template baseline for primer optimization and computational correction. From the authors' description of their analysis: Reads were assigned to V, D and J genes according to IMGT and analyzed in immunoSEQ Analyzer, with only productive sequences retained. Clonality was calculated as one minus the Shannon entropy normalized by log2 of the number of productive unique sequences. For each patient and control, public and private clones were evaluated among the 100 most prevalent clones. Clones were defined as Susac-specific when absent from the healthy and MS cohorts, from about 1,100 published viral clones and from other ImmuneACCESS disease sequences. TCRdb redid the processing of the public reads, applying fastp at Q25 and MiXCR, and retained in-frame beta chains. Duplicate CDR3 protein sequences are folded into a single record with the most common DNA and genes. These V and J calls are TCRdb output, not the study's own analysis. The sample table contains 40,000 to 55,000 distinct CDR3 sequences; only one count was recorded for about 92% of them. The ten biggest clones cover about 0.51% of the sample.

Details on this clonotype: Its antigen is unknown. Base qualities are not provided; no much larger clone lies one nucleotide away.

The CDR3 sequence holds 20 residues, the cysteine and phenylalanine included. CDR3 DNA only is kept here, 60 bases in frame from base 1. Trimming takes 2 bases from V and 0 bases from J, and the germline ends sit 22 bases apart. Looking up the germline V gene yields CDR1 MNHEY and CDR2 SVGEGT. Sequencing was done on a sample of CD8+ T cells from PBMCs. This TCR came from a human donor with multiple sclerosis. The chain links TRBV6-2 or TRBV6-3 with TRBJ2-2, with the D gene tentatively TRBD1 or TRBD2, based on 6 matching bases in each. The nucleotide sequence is TGTGCCAGCAGTTACCCTATCCGAGGGGGGAAGTTCGCGAACACCGGGGAGCTGTTTTTT. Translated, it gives CASSYPIRGGKFANTGELFF.